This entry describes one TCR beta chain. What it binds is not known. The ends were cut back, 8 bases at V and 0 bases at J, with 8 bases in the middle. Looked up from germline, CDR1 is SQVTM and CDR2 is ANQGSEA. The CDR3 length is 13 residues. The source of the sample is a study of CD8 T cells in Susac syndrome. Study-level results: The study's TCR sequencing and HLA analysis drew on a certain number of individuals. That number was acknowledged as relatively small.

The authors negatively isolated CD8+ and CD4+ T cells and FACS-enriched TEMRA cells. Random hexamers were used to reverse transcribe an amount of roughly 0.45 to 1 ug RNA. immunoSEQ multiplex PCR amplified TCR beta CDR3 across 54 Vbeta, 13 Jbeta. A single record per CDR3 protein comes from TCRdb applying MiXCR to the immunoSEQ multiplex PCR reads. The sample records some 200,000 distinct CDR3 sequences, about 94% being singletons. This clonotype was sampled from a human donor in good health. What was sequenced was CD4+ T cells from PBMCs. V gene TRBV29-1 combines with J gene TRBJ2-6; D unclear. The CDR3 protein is CSFWASGANVLTF. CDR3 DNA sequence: TGCAGCTTTTGGGCCTCTGGGGCCAACGTCCTGACTTTC.